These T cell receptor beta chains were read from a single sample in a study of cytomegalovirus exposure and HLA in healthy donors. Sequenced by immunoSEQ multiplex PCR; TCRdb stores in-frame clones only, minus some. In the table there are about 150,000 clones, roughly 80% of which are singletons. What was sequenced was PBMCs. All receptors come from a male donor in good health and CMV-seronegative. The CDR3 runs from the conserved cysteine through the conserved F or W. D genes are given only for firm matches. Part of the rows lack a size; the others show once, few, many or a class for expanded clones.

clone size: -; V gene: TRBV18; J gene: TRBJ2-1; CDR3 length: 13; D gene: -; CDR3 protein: CASSSSRGNEQFF; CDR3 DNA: TGTGCCAGCTCATCCTCGCGAGGGAATGAGCAGTTCTTC
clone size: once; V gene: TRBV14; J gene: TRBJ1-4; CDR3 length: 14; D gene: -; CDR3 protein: CASSPLVSNEKLFF; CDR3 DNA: TGTGCCAGCAGCCCTCTGGTTAGTAATGAAAAACTGTTTTTT
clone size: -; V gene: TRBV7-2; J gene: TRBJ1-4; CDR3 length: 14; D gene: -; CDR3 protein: CASSRGQPNEKLFF; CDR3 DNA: TGTGCCAGCAGCCGAGGACAGCCTAATGAAAAACTGTTTTTT
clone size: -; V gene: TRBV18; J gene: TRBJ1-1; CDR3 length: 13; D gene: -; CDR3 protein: CASSRQWNTEAFF; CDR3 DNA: TGTGCCAGCTCCAGGCAGTGGAACACTGAAGCTTTCTTT
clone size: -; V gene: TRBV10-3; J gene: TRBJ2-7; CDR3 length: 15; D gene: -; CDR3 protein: CAISATPGVGYEQYF; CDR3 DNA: TGTGCCATCAGTGCCACCCCAGGGGTAGGGTACGAGCAGTACTTC
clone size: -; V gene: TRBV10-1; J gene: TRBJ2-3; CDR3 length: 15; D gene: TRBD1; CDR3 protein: CASSDGTGSTDTQYF; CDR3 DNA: TGCGCCAGCAGTGATGGGACAGGGAGCACAGATACGCAGTATTTT
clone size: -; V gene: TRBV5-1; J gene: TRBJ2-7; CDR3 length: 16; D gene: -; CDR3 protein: CASSLEGWAGNYEQYF; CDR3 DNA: TGCGCCAGCAGCTTGGAGGGTTGGGCAGGGAACTACGAGCAGTACTTC
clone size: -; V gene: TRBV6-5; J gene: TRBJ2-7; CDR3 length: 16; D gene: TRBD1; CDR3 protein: CASSYSSGQGKLEQYF; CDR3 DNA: TGTGCCAGCAGTTACTCATCCGGACAGGGAAAACTCGAGCAGTACTTC
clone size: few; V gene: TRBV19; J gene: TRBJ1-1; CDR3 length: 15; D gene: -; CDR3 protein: CASSMLDSALGEAFF; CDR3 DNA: TGTGCCAGTAGTATGCTTGACAGCGCCTTAGGTGAAGCTTTCTTT
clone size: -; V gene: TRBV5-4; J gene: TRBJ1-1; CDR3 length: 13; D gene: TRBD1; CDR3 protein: CASSIGQGEAAFF; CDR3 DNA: TGTGCCAGCAGTATTGGACAGGGGGAAGCAGCTTTCTTT